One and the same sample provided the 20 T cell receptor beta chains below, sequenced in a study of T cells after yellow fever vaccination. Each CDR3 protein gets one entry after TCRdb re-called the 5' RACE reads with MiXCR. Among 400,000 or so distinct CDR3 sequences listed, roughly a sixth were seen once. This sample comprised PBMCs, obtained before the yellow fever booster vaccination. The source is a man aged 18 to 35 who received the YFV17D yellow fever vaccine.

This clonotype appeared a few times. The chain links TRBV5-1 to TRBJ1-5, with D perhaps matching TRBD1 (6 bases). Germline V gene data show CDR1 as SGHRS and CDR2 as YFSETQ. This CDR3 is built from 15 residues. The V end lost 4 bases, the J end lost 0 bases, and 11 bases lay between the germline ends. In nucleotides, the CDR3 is TGCGCCAGCAGCGAACAGGGAGTTAGCAATCAGCCCCAGCATTTT. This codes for CASSEQGVSNQPQHF.

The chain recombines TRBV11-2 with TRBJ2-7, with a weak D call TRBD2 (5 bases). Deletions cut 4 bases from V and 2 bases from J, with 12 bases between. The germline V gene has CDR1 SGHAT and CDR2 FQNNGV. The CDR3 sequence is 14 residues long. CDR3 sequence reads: CASSSRPTTYEQYF. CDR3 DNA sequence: TGTGCCAGCAGCTCTAGACCGACTACCTACGAGCAGTACTTC.

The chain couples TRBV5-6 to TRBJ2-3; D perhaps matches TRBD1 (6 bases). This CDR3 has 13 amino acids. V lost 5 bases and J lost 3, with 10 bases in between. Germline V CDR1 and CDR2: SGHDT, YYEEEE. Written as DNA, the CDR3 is TGTGCCAGCAGGGGGGCAGGAACAGATACGCAGTATTTT. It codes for CASRGAGTDTQYF.

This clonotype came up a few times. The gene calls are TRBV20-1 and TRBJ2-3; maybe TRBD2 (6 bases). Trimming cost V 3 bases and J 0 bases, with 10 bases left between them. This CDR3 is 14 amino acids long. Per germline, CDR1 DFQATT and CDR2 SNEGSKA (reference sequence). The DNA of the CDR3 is TGCAGTGCTAGTGGCGGGGAGAGCACAGATACGCAGTATTTT. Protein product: CSASGGESTDTQYF.

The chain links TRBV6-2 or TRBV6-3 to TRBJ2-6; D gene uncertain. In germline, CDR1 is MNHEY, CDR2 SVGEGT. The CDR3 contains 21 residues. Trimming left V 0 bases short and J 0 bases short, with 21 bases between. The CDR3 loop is CASSYSMAGLMGHSGANVLTF. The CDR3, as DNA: TGTGCCAGCAGTTACTCAATGGCAGGCCTCATGGGCCACTCTGGGGCCAACGTCCTGACTTTC.

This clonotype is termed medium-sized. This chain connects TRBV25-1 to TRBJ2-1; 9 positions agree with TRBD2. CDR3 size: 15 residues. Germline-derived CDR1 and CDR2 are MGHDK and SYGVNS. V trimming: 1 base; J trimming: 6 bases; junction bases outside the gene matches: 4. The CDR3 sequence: CASSELAGEVNEQFF. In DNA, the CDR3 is TGTGCCAGCAGTGAATTAGCGGGGGAGGTCAATGAGCAGTTCTTC.

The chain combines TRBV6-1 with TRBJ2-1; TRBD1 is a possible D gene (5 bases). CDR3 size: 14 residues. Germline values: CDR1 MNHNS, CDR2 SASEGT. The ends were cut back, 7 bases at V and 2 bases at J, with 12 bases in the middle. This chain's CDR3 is CASTAQGPYNEQFF. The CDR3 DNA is TGTGCCAGCACGGCGCAGGGCCCCTACAATGAGCAGTTCTTC.

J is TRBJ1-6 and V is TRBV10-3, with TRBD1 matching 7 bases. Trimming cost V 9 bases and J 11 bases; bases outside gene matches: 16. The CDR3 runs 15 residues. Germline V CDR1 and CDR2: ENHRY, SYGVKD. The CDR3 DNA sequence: TGTGCCATACGGGACAGCGAGTCGGTGGGAACACCCCTCCACTTT. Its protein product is CAIRDSESVGTPLHF.

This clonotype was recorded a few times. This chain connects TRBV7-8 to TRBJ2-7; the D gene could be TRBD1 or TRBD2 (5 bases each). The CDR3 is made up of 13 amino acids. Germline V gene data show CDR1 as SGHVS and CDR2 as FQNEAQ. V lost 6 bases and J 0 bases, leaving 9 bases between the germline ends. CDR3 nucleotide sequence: TGTGCCAGCAGGGGGGAGAGCTCCTACGAGCAGTACGTC. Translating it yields CASRGESSYEQYV.

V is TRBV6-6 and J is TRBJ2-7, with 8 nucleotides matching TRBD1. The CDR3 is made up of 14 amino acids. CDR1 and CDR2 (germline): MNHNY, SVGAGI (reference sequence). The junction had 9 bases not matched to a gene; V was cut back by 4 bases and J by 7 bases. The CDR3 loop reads CASSSSDRVMEQYV. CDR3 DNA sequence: TGTGCCAGCAGTTCGTCGGACAGGGTAATGGAGCAGTACGTC.

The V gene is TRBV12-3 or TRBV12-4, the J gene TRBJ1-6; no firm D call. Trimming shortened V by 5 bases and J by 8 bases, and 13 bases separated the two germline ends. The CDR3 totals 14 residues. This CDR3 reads CASSVGSADSPLHF. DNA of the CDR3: TGTGCCAGCAGTGTGGGATCGGCGGATTCACCCCTCCACTTT.

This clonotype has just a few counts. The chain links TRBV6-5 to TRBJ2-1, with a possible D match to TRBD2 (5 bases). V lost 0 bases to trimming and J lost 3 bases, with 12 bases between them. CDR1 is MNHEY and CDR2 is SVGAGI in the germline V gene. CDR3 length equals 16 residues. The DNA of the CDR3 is TGTGCCAGCAGTTACTCAGGGTATGAGGGCTACAATGAGCAGTTCTTC. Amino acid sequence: CASSYSGYEGYNEQFF.

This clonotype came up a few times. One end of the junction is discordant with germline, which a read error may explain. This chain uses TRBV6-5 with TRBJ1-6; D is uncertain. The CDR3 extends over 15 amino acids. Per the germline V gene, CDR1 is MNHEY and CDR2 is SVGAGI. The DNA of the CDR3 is TGTGCCTGCAGGAGCCACCCAGGCGATAATTTACCCCTCCACTTT. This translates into CACRSHPGDNLPLHF.

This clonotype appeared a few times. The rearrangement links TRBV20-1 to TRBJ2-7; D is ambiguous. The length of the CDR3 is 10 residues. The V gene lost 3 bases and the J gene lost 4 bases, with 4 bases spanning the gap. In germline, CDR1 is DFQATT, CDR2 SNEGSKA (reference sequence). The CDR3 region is CSARGYEQYF. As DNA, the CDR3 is TGCAGTGCTAGGGGGTACGAGCAGTACTTC.

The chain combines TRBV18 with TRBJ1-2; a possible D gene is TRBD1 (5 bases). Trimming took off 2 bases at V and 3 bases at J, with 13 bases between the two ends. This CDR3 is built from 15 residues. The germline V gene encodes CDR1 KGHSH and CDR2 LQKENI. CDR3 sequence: CASSPGPGMDYGYTF. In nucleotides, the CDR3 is TGTGCCAGCTCACCAGGCCCAGGGATGGACTATGGCTACACCTTC.

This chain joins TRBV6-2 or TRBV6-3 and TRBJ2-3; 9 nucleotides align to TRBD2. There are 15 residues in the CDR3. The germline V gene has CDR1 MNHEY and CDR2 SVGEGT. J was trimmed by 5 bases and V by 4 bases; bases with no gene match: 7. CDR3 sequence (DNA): TGTGCCAGCAGTTCGCGGGGGGGCCGAGGAGATACGCAGTATTTT. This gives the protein CASSSRGGRGDTQYF.

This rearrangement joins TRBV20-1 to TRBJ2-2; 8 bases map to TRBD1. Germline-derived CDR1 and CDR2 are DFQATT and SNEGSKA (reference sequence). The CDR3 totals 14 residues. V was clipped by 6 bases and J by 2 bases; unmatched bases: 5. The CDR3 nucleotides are TGCAGTGCCACGGACAGGGTTAACACCGGGGAGCTGTTTTTT. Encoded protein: CSATDRVNTGELFF.

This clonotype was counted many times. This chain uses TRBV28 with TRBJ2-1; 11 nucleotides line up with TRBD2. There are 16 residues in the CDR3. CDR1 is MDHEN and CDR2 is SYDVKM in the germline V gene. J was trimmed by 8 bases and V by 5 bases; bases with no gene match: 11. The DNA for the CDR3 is TGTGCCAGCAGTCCCCCCCCTAGCGGGGGGACCCATGAGCAGTTCTTC. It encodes CASSPPPSGGTHEQFF.

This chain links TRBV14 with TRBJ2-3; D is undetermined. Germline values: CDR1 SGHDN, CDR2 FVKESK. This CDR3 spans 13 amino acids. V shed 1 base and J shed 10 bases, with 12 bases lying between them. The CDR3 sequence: CASSQAYLQAQYF. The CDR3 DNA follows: TGTGCCAGCAGCCAAGCCTACCTGCAGGCGCAGTATTTT.

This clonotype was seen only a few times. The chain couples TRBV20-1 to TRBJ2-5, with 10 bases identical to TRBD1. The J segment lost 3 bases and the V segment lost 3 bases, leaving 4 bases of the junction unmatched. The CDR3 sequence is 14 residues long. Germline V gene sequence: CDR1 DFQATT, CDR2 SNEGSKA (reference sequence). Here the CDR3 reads CSARGTGVKETQYF. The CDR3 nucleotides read TGCAGTGCTAGGGGGACAGGGGTAAAAGAGACCCAGTACTTC.